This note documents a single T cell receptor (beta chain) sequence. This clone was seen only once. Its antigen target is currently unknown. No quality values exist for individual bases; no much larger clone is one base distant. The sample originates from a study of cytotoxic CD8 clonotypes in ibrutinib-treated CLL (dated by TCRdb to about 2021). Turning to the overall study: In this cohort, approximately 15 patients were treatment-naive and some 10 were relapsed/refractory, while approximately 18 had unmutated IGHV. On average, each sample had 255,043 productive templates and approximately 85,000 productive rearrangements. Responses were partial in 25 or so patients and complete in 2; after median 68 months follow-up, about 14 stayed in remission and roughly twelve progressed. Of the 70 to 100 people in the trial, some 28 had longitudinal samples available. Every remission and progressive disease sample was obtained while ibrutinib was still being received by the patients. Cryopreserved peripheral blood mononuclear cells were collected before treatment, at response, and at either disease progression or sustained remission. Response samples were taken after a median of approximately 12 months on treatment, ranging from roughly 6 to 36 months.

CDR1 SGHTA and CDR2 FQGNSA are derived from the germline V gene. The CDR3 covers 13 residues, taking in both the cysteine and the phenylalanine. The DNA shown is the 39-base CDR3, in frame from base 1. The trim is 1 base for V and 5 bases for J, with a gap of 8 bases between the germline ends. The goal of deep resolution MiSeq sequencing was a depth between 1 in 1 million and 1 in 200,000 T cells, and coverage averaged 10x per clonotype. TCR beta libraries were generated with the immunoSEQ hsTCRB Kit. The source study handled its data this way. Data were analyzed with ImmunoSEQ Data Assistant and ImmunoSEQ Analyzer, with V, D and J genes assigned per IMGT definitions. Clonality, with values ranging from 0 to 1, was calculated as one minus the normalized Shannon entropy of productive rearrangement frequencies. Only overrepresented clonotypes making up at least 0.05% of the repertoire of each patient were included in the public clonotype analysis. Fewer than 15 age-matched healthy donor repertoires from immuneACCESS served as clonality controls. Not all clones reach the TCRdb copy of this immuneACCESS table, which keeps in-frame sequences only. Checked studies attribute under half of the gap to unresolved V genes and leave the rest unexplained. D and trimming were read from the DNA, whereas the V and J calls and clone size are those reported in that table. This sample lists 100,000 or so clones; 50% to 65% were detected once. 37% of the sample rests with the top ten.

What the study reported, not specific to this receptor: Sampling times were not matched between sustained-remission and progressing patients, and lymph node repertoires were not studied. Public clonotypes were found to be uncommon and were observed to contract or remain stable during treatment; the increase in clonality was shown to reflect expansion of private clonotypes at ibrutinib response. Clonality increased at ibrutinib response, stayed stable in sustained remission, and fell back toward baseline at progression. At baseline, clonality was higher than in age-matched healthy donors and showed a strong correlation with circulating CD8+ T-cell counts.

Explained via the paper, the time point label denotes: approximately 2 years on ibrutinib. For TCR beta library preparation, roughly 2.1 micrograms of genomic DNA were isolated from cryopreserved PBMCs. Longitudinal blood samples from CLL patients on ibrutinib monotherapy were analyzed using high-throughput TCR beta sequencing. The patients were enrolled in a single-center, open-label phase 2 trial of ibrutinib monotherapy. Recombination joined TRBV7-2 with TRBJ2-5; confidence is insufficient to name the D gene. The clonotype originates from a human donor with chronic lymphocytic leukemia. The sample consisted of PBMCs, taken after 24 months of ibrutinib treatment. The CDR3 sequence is CASSLDLGETQYF. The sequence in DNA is TGTGCCAGCAGCTTAGATCTCGGGGAGACCCAGTACTTC.